The clone carrying this T cell receptor (beta chain) has a handful of counts. No antigen is known for it. The sample comes from a study of T cells in Graves' hyperthyroidism and ophthalmopathy. Whole-study results and caveats: Ophthalmopathy was distinguished from stable hyperthyroidism by 13 V-J signatures. Most thyroid clonotypes with frequency above 0.001 were detected in blood.

Amplification yielded TCR beta CDR3 regions, with RNA transcripts as the source. The HTBI primer set served for first-round RT-PCR of the TCR CDR3. TCRdb redid the calling of the multiplex PCR reads with MiXCR, one entry per CDR3 protein. This table holds a few hundred thousand distinct CDR3 sequences, approximately 14% found once. V lost 1 base and J 6 bases, leaving 10 bases between the germline ends. CDR1 is SEHNR and CDR2 is FQNEAQ in the germline V gene (reference sequence). The CDR3 totals 13 residues. The chain joins TRBV7-9 to TRBJ2-7; D is perhaps TRBD1 (5 bases). Specimen: blood. This clonotype was sampled from a woman aged 35 to 49 with Graves' hyperthyroidism. The CDR3 sequence: CASSLDLGLEQYF. CDR3 in DNA: TGTGCCAGCAGCTTAGATCTGGGGCTCGAGCAGTACTTC. Full variable domain (missing parts from reference TRBV7-9 and TRBJ2-7): DTGVSQNPRHKITKRGQNVTFRCDPISEHNRLYWYRQTLGQGPEFLTYFQNEAQLEKSRLLSDRFSAERPKGSFSTLEIQRTEQGDSAMYLCASSLDLGLEQYFGPGTRLTVT.